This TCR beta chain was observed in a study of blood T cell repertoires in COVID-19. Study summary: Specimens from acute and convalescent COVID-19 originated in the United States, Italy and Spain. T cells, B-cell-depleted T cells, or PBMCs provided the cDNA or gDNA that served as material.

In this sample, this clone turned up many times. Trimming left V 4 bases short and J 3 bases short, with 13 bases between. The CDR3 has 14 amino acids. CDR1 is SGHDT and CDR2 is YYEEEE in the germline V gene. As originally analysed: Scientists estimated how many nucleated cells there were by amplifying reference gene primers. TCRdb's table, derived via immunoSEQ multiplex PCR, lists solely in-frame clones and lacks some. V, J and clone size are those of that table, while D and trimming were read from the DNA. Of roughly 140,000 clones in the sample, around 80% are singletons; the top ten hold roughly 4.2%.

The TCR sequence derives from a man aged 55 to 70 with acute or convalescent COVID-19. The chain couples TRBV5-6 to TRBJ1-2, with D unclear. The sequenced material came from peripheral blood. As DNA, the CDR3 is TGTGCCAGCAGCCTGGGTAGCAGAGACTATGGCTACACCTTC. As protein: CASSLGSRDYGYTF.